This T cell receptor beta chain was captured in a study of PD-1 blockade in mismatch repair-deficient tumors. Clones were read by immunoSEQ multiplex PCR, and TCRdb kept only the in-frame ones, dropping some. Among tens of thousands of clones listed, more than 75% were seen once. Trimming took 5 bases from V and 6 from J; bases not matched to a gene: 10. The CDR3 sequence is 15 residues long. Germline V lookup: CDR1 SEHNR, CDR2 FQNEAQ (reference sequence). The sample here was peripheral blood, taken 4 weeks after starting pembrolizumab. The chain uses TRBV7-9 and TRBJ2-3, with 8 bases lining up with TRBD2. The sequence derives from an adult with mismatch repair-deficient cancer. The DNA for the CDR3 is TGTGCCAGCAGCCCCGGAGGACTAGCTGGGGATACGCAGTATTTT. Translating gives CASSPGGLAGDTQYF.